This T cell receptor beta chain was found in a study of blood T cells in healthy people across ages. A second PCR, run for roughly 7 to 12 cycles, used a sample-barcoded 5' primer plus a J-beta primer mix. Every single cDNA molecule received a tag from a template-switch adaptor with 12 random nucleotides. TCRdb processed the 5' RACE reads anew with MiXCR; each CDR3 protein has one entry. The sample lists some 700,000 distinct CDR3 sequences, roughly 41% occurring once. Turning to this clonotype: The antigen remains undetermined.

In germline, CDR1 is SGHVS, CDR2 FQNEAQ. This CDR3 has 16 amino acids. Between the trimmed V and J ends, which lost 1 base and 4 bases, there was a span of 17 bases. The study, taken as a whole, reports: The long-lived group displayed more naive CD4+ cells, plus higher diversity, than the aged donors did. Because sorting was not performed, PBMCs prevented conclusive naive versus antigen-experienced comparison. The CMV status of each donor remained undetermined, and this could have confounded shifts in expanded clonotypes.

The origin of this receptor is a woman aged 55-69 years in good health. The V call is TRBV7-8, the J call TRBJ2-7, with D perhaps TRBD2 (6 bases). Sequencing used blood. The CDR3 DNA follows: TGTGCCAGCAGCTTAGATTCAACGGGAGTGTCATACGAGCAGTACTTC. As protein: CASSLDSTGVSYEQYF.